This T cell receptor (beta chain) was observed in a study of OX40 agonist ivuxolimab in advanced cancers. As for the study in general: Patients in the trial were receiving intravenous ivuxolimab every 2 weeks, at doses of 0.01 to 10 mg/kg. Patients treated during dose escalation were battling hepatocellular carcinoma, melanoma, renal cell or head and neck cancer.

Points from the study as a whole: Doses of 0.1 to 3.0 mg/kg were accompanied by clonal expansion of CD4+ and CD8+ blood T cells by week 6.

Sequenced by immunoSEQ multiplex PCR; TCRdb stores in-frame clones only, minus some. The data show tens of thousands of clones, around nine tenths seen once. As to this clone: Its antigen is not identified.

Per the germline V gene, CDR1 is SGDLS and CDR2 is YYNGEE. V shed 0 bases, J shed 2 bases, and the junction held 3 bases outside the gene matches. CDR3 length equals 15 residues. The sequences come from CD4+ or CD8+ T cells sorted from blood, collected in a trial of the OX40 agonist ivuxolimab. The clonotype was recovered from an adult with an advanced solid tumor such as melanoma, head and neck, liver or kidney cancer. The chain carries TRBV9 and TRBJ2-7; 9 nucleotides line up with TRBD1. CDR3 sequence: CASSVGGDRAYEQYF. CDR3 DNA sequence: TGTGCCAGCAGCGTAGGGGGGGACAGGGCCTACGAGCAGTACTTC. Using reference TRBV9 and TRBJ2-7 for the parts outside the CDR3, the full variable domain is DSGVTQTPKHLITATGQRVTLRCSPRSGDLSVYWYQQSLDQGLQFLIQYYNGEERAKGNILERFSAQQFPDLHSELNLSSLELGDSALYFCASSVGGDRAYEQYFGPGTRLTVT.